This T cell receptor beta chain was profiled in a study of cytomegalovirus exposure and HLA in healthy donors. The study, taken as a whole, reports: Highly shared sequence variants in one cluster were likely a sequencing artifact.

The PCR employed 60 Vbeta primers together with 13 Jbeta primers. This table comes from immunoSEQ multiplex PCR, and its TCRdb copy is limited to in-frame clones, with some not included. This sample has fewer than 250,000 clones; about 85% occur once, and the top ten carry about 0.36%. V lost 3 bases, J lost 1 base, and 1 base stayed unmatched. Germline V lookup: CDR1 SGHDT, CDR2 YYEEEE. The CDR3 contains 14 residues. For this clone: As yet, its antigen is unknown.

V gene TRBV5-6 combines with J gene TRBJ1-5, with 7 bases identical to TRBD1. Sequencing was performed on PBMCs. The sequence came from a male donor in good health and CMV-seropositive. The CDR3 region is CASSYRGSNQPQHF. DNA for the CDR3: TGTGCCAGCAGCTACAGGGGCAGCAATCAGCCCCAGCATTTT.